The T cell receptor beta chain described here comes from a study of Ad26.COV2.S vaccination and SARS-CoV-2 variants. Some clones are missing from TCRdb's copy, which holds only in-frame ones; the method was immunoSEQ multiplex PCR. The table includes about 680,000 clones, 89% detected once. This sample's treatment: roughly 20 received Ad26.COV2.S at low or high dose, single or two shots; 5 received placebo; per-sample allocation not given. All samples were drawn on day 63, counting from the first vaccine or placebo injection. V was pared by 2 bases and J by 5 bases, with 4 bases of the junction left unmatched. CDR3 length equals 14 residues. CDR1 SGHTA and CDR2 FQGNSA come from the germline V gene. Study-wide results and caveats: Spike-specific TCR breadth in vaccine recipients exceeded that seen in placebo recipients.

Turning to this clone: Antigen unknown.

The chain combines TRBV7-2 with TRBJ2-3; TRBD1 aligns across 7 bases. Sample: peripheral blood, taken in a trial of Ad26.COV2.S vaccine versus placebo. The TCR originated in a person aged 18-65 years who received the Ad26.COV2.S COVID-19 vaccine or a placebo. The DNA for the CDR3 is TGTGCCAGCAGCTTACAATCAGGGGGAGATACGCAGTATTTT. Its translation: CASSLQSGGDTQYF.